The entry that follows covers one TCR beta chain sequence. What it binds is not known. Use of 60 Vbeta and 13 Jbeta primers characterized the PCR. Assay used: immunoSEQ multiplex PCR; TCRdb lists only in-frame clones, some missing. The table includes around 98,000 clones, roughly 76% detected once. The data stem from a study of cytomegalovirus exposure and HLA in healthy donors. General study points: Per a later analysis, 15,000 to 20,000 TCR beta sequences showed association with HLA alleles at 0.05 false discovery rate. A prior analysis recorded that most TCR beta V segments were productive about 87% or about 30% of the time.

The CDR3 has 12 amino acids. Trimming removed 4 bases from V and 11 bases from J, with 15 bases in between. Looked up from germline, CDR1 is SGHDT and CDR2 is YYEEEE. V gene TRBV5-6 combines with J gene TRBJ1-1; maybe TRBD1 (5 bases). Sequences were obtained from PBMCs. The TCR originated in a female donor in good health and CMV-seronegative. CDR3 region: CASSGQGGNAFF. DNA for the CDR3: TGTGCCAGCAGCGGGCAGGGTGGTAATGCTTTCTTT.